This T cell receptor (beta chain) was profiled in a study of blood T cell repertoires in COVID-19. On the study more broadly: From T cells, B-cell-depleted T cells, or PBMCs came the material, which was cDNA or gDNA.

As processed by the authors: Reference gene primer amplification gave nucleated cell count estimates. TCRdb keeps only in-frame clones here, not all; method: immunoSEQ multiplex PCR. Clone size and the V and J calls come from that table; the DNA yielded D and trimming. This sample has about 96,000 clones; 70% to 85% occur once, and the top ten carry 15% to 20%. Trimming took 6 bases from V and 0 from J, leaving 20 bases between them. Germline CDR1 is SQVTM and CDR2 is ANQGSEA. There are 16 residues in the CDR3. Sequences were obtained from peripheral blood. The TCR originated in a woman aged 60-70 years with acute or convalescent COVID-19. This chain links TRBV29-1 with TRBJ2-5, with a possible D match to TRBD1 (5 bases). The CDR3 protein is CSVQGPSSGHQETQYF. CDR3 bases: TGCAGCGTCCAGGGCCCCAGTTCCGGGCACCAAGAGACCCAGTACTTC.